Listed here are 4 T cell receptor beta chains from one sample, sequenced in a study of blood T cell repertoires in COVID-19. Produced via immunoSEQ multiplex PCR; TCRdb's table is partial and in-frame only. The table records under 150,000 clones, approximately 84% of them present only once. Sequencing was carried out using PBMCs or T cells enriched from blood (not recorded which). These receptors were obtained from a man aged 40-49 years with acute COVID-19.

J is TRBJ1-4 and V is TRBV2, with 8 bases fitting TRBD1. Per germline, CDR1 SNHLY and CDR2 FYNNEI. The CDR3 is 14 residues long. V lost 1 base to trimming and J lost 8 bases; unmatched junction nucleotides: 3. The CDR3 loop is CASSEGTGKEKLFF. CDR3 DNA sequence: TGTGCCAGCAGTGAAGGGACAGGGAAAGAAAAACTGTTTTTT. The variable domain in full, completed from reference TRBV2 and TRBJ1-4, reads EPEVTQTPSHQVTQMGQEVILRCVPISNHLYFYWYRQILGQKVEFLVSFYNNEISEKSEIFDDQFSVERPDGSNFTLKIRSTKLEDSAMYFCASSEGTGKEKLFFGSGTQLSVL.

The CDR3 DNA is TGTGCCAGCAGTTTGGCGGGGGAGTACAATGAGCAGTTCTTC. Amino acid sequence: CASSLAGEYNEQFF. This rearrangement joins TRBV6-5 to TRBJ2-1, with 7 positions matching TRBD2. CDR1 MNHEY and CDR2 SVGAGI come from the germline V gene. The CDR3 extends over 14 amino acids. The V gene end was trimmed by 4 bases and the J gene end by 4 bases; junction bases not matched to a gene: 4.

The chain is built from TRBV7-2 and TRBJ2-1, with TRBD1 matching 9 bases. This CDR3 contains 16 residues. CDR1 and CDR2 from the germline V gene are SGHTA and FQGNSA. The V gene end was trimmed by 4 bases and the J gene end by 9 bases; junction bases not matched to a gene: 13. The CDR3 here is CASSYRRDRGDGEQFF. CDR3 coding DNA: TGTGCCAGCAGCTATCGAAGAGACAGGGGGGATGGTGAGCAGTTCTTC.

The rearrangement joins TRBV4-1 to TRBJ1-3, with D hard to call. Germline V gives CDR1 MGHRA, CDR2 YSYEKL. The CDR3 is 15 residues long. V was pared by 5 bases and J by 0 bases, with 11 bases between. Here the CDR3 DNA reads TGCGCCAGCAGCAGTTTAGGGAGCTCTGGAAACACCATATATTTT. Translation: CASSSLGSSGNTIYF.